The TCR beta chain described here comes from a study of T-cell memory formation after mild COVID-19. Whole-study context: Across donors, TCR clusters were largely donor specific.

The sample holds a few counts of this clonotype. Its antigen is unidentified. Constant-segment primers were used for 5'RACE, and the resulting TCR alpha and TCR beta cDNA libraries carried sample barcodes and UMIs. TCRdb called the 5' RACE reads again in MiXCR, with one record for every CDR3 protein. The table records 120,000 to 150,000 distinct CDR3 sequences, roughly 6.2% of them present only once. V lost 2 bases, J lost 2 bases, and 12 bases stayed unmatched. Looked up from germline, CDR1 is SGDLS and CDR2 is YYNGEE. The CDR3 is 17 residues long. Study-wide findings and caveats: Clones that contracted from day 15 to 85 had balanced CD4/CD8; later expanders were CD4+ biased. CM and EM subsets held most contracting CD4+ clones; EMRA held CD8+ ones.

Sequencing was performed on PBMCs or a T cell subset sorted from them (not recorded which). The TCR originated in an adult woman who had mild COVID-19 (a few samples of this study predate the infection). Cell type and time point are not known. The chain couples TRBV9 to TRBJ2-5; the match to TRBD2 covers 7 bases. The CDR3 is CASSVSWGAGPQETQYF. In DNA form, the CDR3 reads TGTGCCAGCAGCGTGAGTTGGGGAGCGGGGCCGCAAGAGACCCAGTACTTC.